These 22 T cell receptor beta chains were sequenced from one sample in a study of read filtering for tumor transcriptome and immune sequencing. The library was built from approximately 400 ng RNA with molecular barcoded adaptors for alpha/delta and beta/gamma chains. Each CDR3 protein gets one entry after TCRdb re-called the reads with MiXCR. In the table there are more than 70,000 distinct CDR3 sequences, 20% to 25% of which are singletons. The specimen sequenced was a population of CD138-negative cells sorted from bone marrow. The receptors were gathered from a donor at least 40 years old with multiple myeloma.

The chain has TRBV28 and TRBJ1-5, with TRBD1 as a possible D gene (6 bases). Germline V gives CDR1 MDHEN, CDR2 SYDVKM. The CDR3 contains 15 residues. V shed 8 bases and J shed 5 bases, with 19 bases lying between them. CDR3 region: CASSTGIVCHQPQHF. The CDR3 DNA reads as TGTGCCAGCTCTACAGGGATCGTCTGTCATCAGCCCCAGCATTTT. Using reference TRBV28 and TRBJ1-5 for the parts outside the CDR3, the full variable domain is DVKVTQSSRYLVKRTGEKVFLECVQDMDHENMFWYRQDPGLGLRLIYFSYDVKMKEKGDIPEGYSVSREKKERFSLILESASTNQTSMYLCASSTGIVCHQPQHFGDGTRLSIL.

In its sample, this clonotype was seen many times. The rearrangement uses TRBV5-4 and TRBJ2-7, with D perhaps matching TRBD2 (6 bases). Trimming stripped 3 bases from V and 2 bases from J, with 15 bases between. Per germline, CDR1 SGHNT and CDR2 YYREEE (reference sequence). The CDR3 totals 15 residues. The CDR3: CASSSGTHSPYEQYF. The CDR3 DNA reads TGTGCCAGCAGCTCAGGGACTCACTCTCCCTACGAGCAGTACTTC. Full variable domain (remainder filled in from reference TRBV5-4 and TRBJ2-7): ETGVTQSPTHLIKTRGQQVTLRCSSQSGHNTVSWYQQALGQGPQFIFQYYREEENGRGNFPPRFSGLQFPNYSSELNVNALELDDSALYLCASSSGTHSPYEQYFGPGTRLTVT.

This clonotype was picked up many times. V and J are TRBV19 and TRBJ1-6, with D perhaps TRBD1 (6 bases). Per the germline V gene, CDR1 is LNHDA and CDR2 is SQIVND (reference sequence). The CDR3 is 14 residues long. Trimming removed 8 bases at V and 9 bases at J, with 17 bases between. The CDR3 sequence: CASEEQGLGSPLHF. The DNA of the CDR3 is TGTGCCAGTGAGGAACAGGGCCTCGGTTCACCCCTCCACTTT. The full variable domain, completed using reference TRBV19 and TRBJ1-6, is DGGITQSPKYLFRKEGQNVTLSCEQNLNHDAMYWYRQDPGQGLRLIYYSQIVNDFQKGDIAEGYSVSREKKESFPLTVTSAQKNPTAFYLCASEEQGLGSPLHFGNGTRLTVT.

This clonotype was counted at least ten times. The chain is built from TRBV7-3 and TRBJ1-1; 7 bases match TRBD1. The germline gives CDR1 SGHTA, CDR2 FQGTGA. Losses at the gene ends were 3 bases for V and 5 bases for J; bases not matched to a gene: 6. The CDR3 length is 14 residues. CDR3 sequence reads: CASSFSGGETEAFF. Written as DNA, the CDR3 is TGTGCCAGCAGCTTTTCAGGGGGAGAGACTGAAGCTTTCTTT. The full variable domain, rest sourced from reference TRBV7-3 and TRBJ1-1, is GAGVSQTPSNKVTEKGKYVELRCDPISGHTALYWYRQSLGQGPEFLIYFQGTGAADDSGLPNDRFFAVRPEGSVSTLKIQRTERGDSAVYLCASSFSGGETEAFFGQGTRLTVV.

On this clonotype itself: The germline gene is not matched at one end of the junction; a read error may be the cause. The DNA of the CDR3 is TGCGCCAGCATCCAAGTGACAGTGAACACTGAAGCTTTCTTT. This sequence encodes CASIQVTVNTEAFF. The chain couples TRBV4-1 to TRBJ1-1; D might be TRBD1 (5 bases). The CDR3 runs to 14 residues. The germline gives CDR1 MGHRA, CDR2 YSYEKL.

The chain links TRBV3-1 to TRBJ1-1; weak D call: TRBD1 (5 bases). Trimming cost V 1 base and J 7 bases, with 16 bases left between them. The germline V gene has CDR1 LGHDT and CDR2 YNNKEL (reference sequence). The CDR3 is 15 residues long. Written as DNA, the CDR3 is TGTGCCAGCAGCCAAGTCGCGGCAGGGATTAGTGAAGCTTTCTTT. Amino acid sequence: CASSQVAAGISEAFF.

V gene TRBV6-1 combines with J gene TRBJ1-5; no clear D gene. This CDR3 has 14 residues. CDR1 MNHNS and CDR2 SASEGT come from the germline V gene. Deletions cut 1 base from V and 7 bases from J, with 11 bases between. The CDR3, as DNA: TGTGCCAGCAGTGAAGGGGTGTGGGGACAGCCCCAGCATTTT. This sequence encodes CASSEGVWGQPQHF.

This clonotype was detected ten times or more. The chain couples TRBV5-1 to TRBJ1-6; D is possibly TRBD1 (6 bases). Per germline, CDR1 SGHRS and CDR2 YFSETQ. The CDR3 is made up of 14 amino acids. Deletions cut 4 bases from V and 10 bases from J, with 15 bases between. Here the CDR3 reads CASSRGASESPLHF. In DNA form, the CDR3 reads TGCGCCAGCAGCCGGGGGGCCTCGGAATCACCCCTCCACTTT.

This clonotype was observed a handful of times. This rearrangement joins TRBV24-1 to TRBJ1-4; 7 bases map to TRBD1. Germline V CDR1 and CDR2: KGHDR, SFDVKD. The CDR3 extends over 15 amino acids. J gave up 8 bases and V 2 bases, and 7 bases lay outside the gene matches. The CDR3 loop reads CATSDYRGGEEKLFF. CDR3 nucleotide sequence: TGTGCCACCAGTGATTACAGGGGCGGAGAGGAAAAACTGTTTTTT.

This clonotype was recorded many times. The CDR3 protein is CASGPQGPYEQYF. CDR3 coding DNA: TGTGCCAGCGGACCTCAGGGACCCTACGAGCAGTACTTC. This rearrangement joins TRBV28 to TRBJ2-7; D tentatively reads TRBD1 or TRBD2 (5 bases each). Germline CDR1 MDHEN, CDR2 SYDVKM. The CDR3 runs to 13 residues. V was cut by 8 bases and J by 2 bases, with 13 bases left in between.

Points on this clonotype: A single base is all that separates this from a far larger clone, so a read error is likely. The V gene is TRBV5-1, the J gene TRBJ1-1, with 7 bases identical to TRBD1. The CDR3 has 14 residues. Germline loops: CDR1 SGHRS, CDR2 YFSETQ. Written as DNA, the CDR3 is TGCGCCAGCAGCTGGGGACAGAACCATTCACCCCTCCTCTTT. Its protein is CASSWGQNHSPLLF.

This clonotype appeared many times. The chain recombines TRBV28 with TRBJ2-7; no definite D call. The length of the CDR3 is 12 residues. Germline V CDR1 and CDR2: MDHEN, SYDVKM. V lost 3 bases, J lost 3 bases, and 6 bases lay in between. The CDR3 region is CASSLPLYEQYF. CDR3 coding DNA: TGTGCCAGCAGTTTGCCCCTCTACGAGCAGTACTTC.

This chain uses TRBV6-2 or TRBV6-3 with TRBJ1-1; D possibly corresponds to TRBD1 (5 bases). The germline gives CDR1 MNHEY, CDR2 SVGEGT. This CDR3 spans 14 amino acids. V was trimmed by 5 bases and J by 4 bases, leaving 14 bases between them. CDR3 DNA: TGTGCCAGCAGTGGGGGACCGACGGGCACTGAAGCTTTCTTT. Encoded protein: CASSGGPTGTEAFF.

A word on this clonotype: With a much larger clone just one base away, this may be a read error. Because the CDR3 is missing its conserved closing phenylalanine or tryptophan, this is likely a read error. The V and J genes are TRBV18 and TRBJ2-3; 10 bases agree with TRBD1. The CDR3 runs to 13 residues. Trimming at V came to 6 bases and at J to 5 bases, leaving 2 bases not matched to a gene. CDR1 is KGHSH, CDR2 LQKENI, per germline. The CDR3 reads CASSRDRGDTQYL. The CDR3 bases are TGTGCCAGCTCCCGGGACAGGGGAGATACGCAGTATCTT.

The rearrangement uses TRBV12-3 or TRBV12-4 and TRBJ1-2, with D perhaps matching TRBD1 (6 bases). CDR3 length: 15 amino acids. Between the trimmed V and J ends, which lost 1 base and 4 bases, there was a span of 13 bases. This chain's CDR3 is CASSLGTTGSYGYTF. CDR3 DNA sequence: TGTGCCAGCAGTTTAGGGACCACAGGGTCCTATGGCTACACCTTC.

In this sample, this clonotype turned up many times. V gene TRBV7-9 combines with J gene TRBJ2-7, with D maybe TRBD1 (6 bases). The CDR3 has 12 residues. V lost 5 bases and J 5 bases, leaving 10 bases between the germline ends. Germline CDR1 SEHNR, CDR2 FQNEAQ (reference sequence). The CDR3 spells CASSPRGNEQYF. The CDR3, as DNA: TGTGCCAGCAGCCCCAGGGGAAACGAGCAGTACTTC. The full variable domain, with the rest looked up from reference TRBV7-9 and TRBJ2-7, is DTGVSQNPRHKITKRGQNVTFRCDPISEHNRLYWYRQTLGQGPEFLTYFQNEAQLEKSRLLSDRFSAERPKGSFSTLEIQRTEQGDSAMYLCASSPRGNEQYFGPGTRLTVT.

In this sample, this clonotype turned up many times. The genes are TRBV20-1 and TRBJ1-1; D call uncertain. V dropped 1 base and J dropped 2 bases, with 8 bases sitting between them. This CDR3 region has 13 residues. Germline V lookup: CDR1 DFQATT, CDR2 SNEGSKA (reference sequence). The CDR3 DNA is TGCAGTGCTAGAGCAGCTAGAAACACTGAAGCTTTCTTT. This translates into CSARAARNTEAFF.

With respect to this clonotype: This clone may be a read error of a much larger clone one base away. The chain couples TRBV20-1 to TRBJ2-5; 8 bases align to TRBD2. J lost 5 bases, V lost 5 bases, and 10 bases had no gene match. The germline gives CDR1 DFQATT, CDR2 SNEGSKA (reference sequence). The CDR3 extends over 14 amino acids. The chain's CDR3 is CSAPRLARGETQYF. CDR3 coding DNA: TGCAGTGCTCCCCGACTAGCGCGGGGTGAGACCCAGTACTTC.

This clonotype came up a few times. This sequence joins TRBV20-1 and TRBJ1-5, with D maybe TRBD1 (5 bases). Per the germline V gene, CDR1 is DFQATT and CDR2 is SNEGSKA (reference sequence). Deletions cut 1 base from V and 1 base from J, with 8 bases between. This CDR3 is built from 14 residues. In DNA form, the CDR3 reads TGCAGTGCTAGAGTGACAGCCAGCAATCAGCCCCAGCATTTT. Its protein is CSARVTASNQPQHF.

This clonotype has at least ten counts. This chain uses TRBV5-1 with TRBJ2-1, with a tentative D call TRBD1 (5 bases). V was cut by 1 base and J by 8 bases, with 13 bases left in between. Germline V gene data show CDR1 as SGHRS and CDR2 as YFSETQ. The CDR3 is 14 residues long. The CDR3 bases are TGCGCCAGCAGCTTGAGTGGGGCCGTAGATGAGCAGTTCTTC. This encodes CASSLSGAVDEQFF.

This clonotype has ten or more counts. This chain joins TRBV3-1 and TRBJ2-3; no reliable D call. V lost 4 bases to trimming and J lost 5 bases, with 7 bases between them. CDR1 and CDR2 (germline): LGHDT, YNNKEL (reference sequence). This CDR3 spans 12 amino acids. The CDR3 sequence: CASSRTIDTQYF. The CDR3, as DNA: TGTGCCAGCAGCCGAACAATAGATACGCAGTATTTT.

As concerns this clonotype: Given a much more abundant clone one base away, this may be a read error. The rearrangement links TRBV11-2 to TRBJ1-4, with D possibly called TRBD1 or TRBD2 (5 bases each). Matching the DNA end better, TRBJ2-3 makes the J call doubtful. The CDR3 length is 16 residues. Germline assignment: CDR1 SGHAT and CDR2 FQNNGV. The CDR3 sequence is CASTFLEGTLTNTQYF. The CDR3 DNA sequence: TGTGCCAGCACCTTCCTCGAGGGGACCCTCACAAATACGCAGTATTTT.